This passage covers 15 T cell receptor beta chains from one sample sequenced in a study of blood T cell dynamics during melanoma immunotherapy. Time point noted: pre-treatment baseline. The assay was immunoSEQ multiplex PCR, and TCRdb's table has in-frame clones only and misses some. The sample holds more than 3,000 clones, 92% seen once. The starting material was effector memory CD8+ T cells from blood, obtained from a patient treated with checkpoint blockade. These receptors all come from a human donor with melanoma.

This clone came up once. The rearrangement joins TRBV9 to TRBJ2-7; TRBD2 is a possible D gene (7 bases). This CDR3 has 15 amino acids. Germline CDR1 is SGDLS and CDR2 is YYNGEE. Trimming cost V 0 bases and J 1 base, with 11 bases left between them. The CDR3 reads CASSVEGGKSYEQYF. DNA of the CDR3: TGTGCCAGCAGCGTAGAGGGGGGGAAATCCTACGAGCAGTACTTC.

The chain combines TRBV4-2 with TRBJ1-5; D not certain. In germline, CDR1 is LGHNA, CDR2 YNFKEQ. This CDR3 comprises 16 residues. Trimming took 2 bases from V and 10 from J, leaving 21 bases between them. CDR3 amino acids: CASSQSSGFLLDPQHF. The DNA of the CDR3 is TGTGCCAGCAGCCAATCGTCGGGGTTCCTCTTGGATCCCCAGCATTTT.

The chain links TRBV7-9 to TRBJ2-1; unclear D gene. The CDR3 is 16 residues long. Trimming removed 5 bases from V and 0 bases from J, with 14 bases in between. Per germline, CDR1 SEHNR and CDR2 FQNEAQ (reference sequence). The CDR3 DNA reads as TGTGCCAGCAGCCAGAGGCTCCAACGCTCCTACAATGAGCAGTTCTTC. This gives the protein CASSQRLQRSYNEQFF.

The V gene is TRBV5-4, the J gene TRBJ2-6; D gene uncertain. The CDR3 sequence is 17 residues long. Trimming removed 7 bases at V and 5 bases at J, with 22 bases between. The V gene's germline CDR1 is SGHNT and CDR2 YYREEE (reference sequence). CDR3 protein: CASWEFLAQSRANVLTF. As DNA, the CDR3 is TGTGCCAGCTGGGAATTTCTCGCACAAAGTCGGGCCAACGTCCTGACTTTC.

The chain combines TRBV7-9 with TRBJ2-7; D is unclear. V lost 5 bases, J lost 2 bases, and 10 bases lay in between. There are 13 residues in the CDR3. Germline CDR1 SEHNR, CDR2 FQNEAQ (reference sequence). The CDR3 nucleotides are TGTGCCAGCAGCGCGGACCGAGCCTACGAGCAGTACTTC. Protein product: CASSADRAYEQYF.

The chain couples TRBV6-5 to TRBJ2-7; TRBD2 matches 9 bases. V gave up 0 bases and J gave up 1 base; unmatched junction bases: 4. CDR3 length: 16 amino acids. Germline V gives CDR1 MNHEY, CDR2 SVGAGI. The CDR3 protein is CASSYSTSGVSYEQYF. CDR3 bases: TGTGCCAGCAGTTACTCGACTAGCGGTGTATCCTACGAGCAGTACTTC.

The V and J genes are TRBV7-8 and TRBJ2-7; a possible D gene is TRBD2 (6 bases). In germline, CDR1 is SGHVS, CDR2 FQNEAQ. V gave up 5 bases and J gave up 1 base, with 15 bases separating them. This CDR3 spans 15 amino acids. The CDR3: CASSDEGLASYEQYF. As DNA, the CDR3 is TGTGCCAGCAGCGATGAGGGGCTAGCGTCCTACGAGCAGTACTTC.

The V call is TRBV4-3, the J call TRBJ2-7; 7 positions agree with TRBD1. CDR1 is LGHNA and CDR2 is YSLEER in the germline V gene. CDR3 length: 14 residues. Trimming removed 1 base from V and 4 bases from J; junction bases left unmatched: 4. CDR3: CASSQGRGQYEQYF. The CDR3 region has the DNA TGCGCCAGCAGCCAAGGAAGGGGACAGTACGAGCAGTACTTC.

This rearrangement joins TRBV11-3 to TRBJ2-5, with 8 bases fitting TRBD2. Per germline, CDR1 SGHNT and CDR2 YENEEA. Trimming removed 3 bases from V and 5 bases from J; junction bases left unmatched: 11. The CDR3 is 16 residues long. The CDR3: CASSFSGLGSRETQYF. The CDR3 DNA follows: TGTGCCAGCAGCTTTTCGGGACTAGGGTCCAGGGAGACCCAGTACTTC. The variable domain in full, completed from reference TRBV11-3 and TRBJ2-5, reads EAGVVQSPRYKIIEKKQPVAFWCNPISGHNTLYWYLQNLGQGPELLIRYENEEAVDDSQLPKDRFSAERLKGVDSTLKIQPAELGDSAVYLCASSFSGLGSRETQYFGPGTRLLVL.

This clone has only one observation. The chain couples TRBV19 to TRBJ1-1; D unclear. Per germline, CDR1 LNHDA and CDR2 SQIVND (reference sequence). This CDR3 spans 13 amino acids. V was cut by 3 bases and J by 0 bases, with 5 bases left in between. CDR3 loop: CASSIALNTEAFF. The DNA for the CDR3 is TGTGCCAGTAGTATCGCCCTGAACACTGAAGCTTTCTTT.

This chain links TRBV19 with TRBJ2-1, with 8 bases lining up with TRBD2. Germline lookup yields CDR1 LNHDA and CDR2 SQIVND (reference sequence). V lost 5 bases, J lost 8 bases, and 8 bases stayed unmatched. The CDR3 is 14 amino acids. CDR3 protein: CASSPGLVGYEQFF. The CDR3 bases are TGTGCCAGTAGTCCGGGACTAGTTGGTTATGAGCAGTTCTTC.

V usage is TRBV28 and J usage is TRBJ2-7; no firm D call. The CDR3 has 15 amino acids. Germline V gene data show CDR1 as MDHEN and CDR2 as SYDVKM. V gave up 3 bases and J gave up 3 bases, with 15 bases separating them. CDR3 nucleotide sequence: TGTGCCAGCAGTTTTCCGAGAGTAGGCCACTACGAGCAGTACTTC. It yields the protein CASSFPRVGHYEQYF. Based on the CDR3 plus reference TRBV28 and TRBJ2-7, the full variable domain is DVKVTQSSRYLVKRTGEKVFLECVQDMDHENMFWYRQDPGLGLRLIYFSYDVKMKEKGDIPEGYSVSREKKERFSLILESASTNQTSMYLCASSFPRVGHYEQYFGPGTRLTVT.

This clone was seen more than once but under ten times. CDR3 bases: TGTGCCAGCAGTCCGAGGAAAGTGGATCAGCCCCAGCATTTT. Protein product: CASSPRKVDQPQHF. The rearrangement links TRBV27 to TRBJ1-5; no reliable D call. Germline CDR1 MNHEY, CDR2 SMNVEV (reference sequence). V dropped 5 bases and J dropped 5 bases, with 13 bases sitting between them. This CDR3 is built from 14 residues.

V is TRBV6-5 and J is TRBJ2-7, with D maybe TRBD1 (6 bases). Trimming removed 5 bases from V and 0 bases from J, with 8 bases in between. Germline V gives CDR1 MNHEY, CDR2 SVGAGI. The CDR3 is 13 residues long. The CDR3, as DNA: TGTGCCAGCAGTACAGGGAACTCCTACGAGCAGTACTTC. Translation gives CASSTGNSYEQYF.

The chain links TRBV5-5 to TRBJ2-1; D gene unclear. This CDR3 comprises 18 residues. Trimming shortened V by 0 bases and J by 5 bases, and 21 bases separated the two germline ends. The germline V gene has CDR1 SGHKS and CDR2 YYEKEE (reference sequence). The CDR3 reads CASSLVWGNAGPNNEQFF. As DNA, the CDR3 is TGTGCCAGCAGCTTGGTATGGGGAAACGCCGGGCCGAACAATGAGCAGTTCTTC.